One T cell receptor (beta chain) is described in this entry. Diagnoses rested on clinical symptoms, serum thyroxine and TRAb, thyroid ultrasound and orbital computed tomography. Fresh 10 ml peripheral blood yielded PBMCs. This specimen comes from a study of T cells in Graves' hyperthyroidism and ophthalmopathy. Whole-study context: Peripheral blood was acquired at first diagnosis, ahead of any therapy whatsoever.

TCR beta CDR3 regions were amplified from RNA transcripts. The HTBI primer set was used in a first-round RT-PCR of the TCR CDR3. TCRdb analysed the multiplex PCR reads with MiXCR anew, one entry per CDR3 protein. This table has 450,000 to 600,000 distinct CDR3 sequences, 12% to 15% appearing once. Material: blood. This receptor was identified in a woman in her thirties or forties with Graves' hyperthyroidism.

CDR3 amino acids: CASSFGQGGFSGANVLTF. CDR3 coding DNA: TGTGCCAGCAGCTTTGGACAGGGGGGCTTCTCTGGGGCCAACGTCCTGACTTTC. The J gene is TRBJ2-6, the V gene TRBV9, with 10 nucleotides matching TRBD1. The V and J ends lost 4 bases and 0 bases, in that order; junction bases with no gene match: 7. The CDR3 is made up of 18 amino acids. Looked up from germline, CDR1 is SGDLS and CDR2 is YYNGEE.